The sequence of this T cell receptor beta chain was determined in a study of shared clonotypes between healthy human individuals. How the authors handled the data: Junction-only sequences produced by ImmunoSEQ had no quality scores, so filtering differed. Sequencing was performed with immunoSEQ multiplex PCR; in TCRdb, only in-frame clones are kept and a portion is missing. V, J and clone size were drawn from that table, and D and trimming were deduced from the DNA. The data show hundreds of thousands of clones, with approximately 73% seen just once and under 2% held by the top ten. The sample comprised memory CD4+ T cells sorted from blood. The subset here: CD45RA-negative fraction. This receptor was identified in a woman aged 25 to 39 in good health.

The CDR3 DNA is TGTGCCAGCAGTTTTCAGGGGAAAACTGAAGCTTTCTTT. Translation gives CASSFQGKTEAFF. The chain is built from TRBV28 and TRBJ1-1, with D tentatively TRBD1 (6 bases). The V gene's germline CDR1 is MDHEN and CDR2 SYDVKM. Trimming left V 3 bases short and J 5 bases short, with 10 bases between. There are 13 residues in the CDR3. Full variable domain (remainder filled in from reference TRBV28 and TRBJ1-1): DVKVTQSSRYLVKRTGEKVFLECVQDMDHENMFWYRQDPGLGLRLIYFSYDVKMKEKGDIPEGYSVSREKKERFSLILESASTNQTSMYLCASSFQGKTEAFFGQGTRLTVV.